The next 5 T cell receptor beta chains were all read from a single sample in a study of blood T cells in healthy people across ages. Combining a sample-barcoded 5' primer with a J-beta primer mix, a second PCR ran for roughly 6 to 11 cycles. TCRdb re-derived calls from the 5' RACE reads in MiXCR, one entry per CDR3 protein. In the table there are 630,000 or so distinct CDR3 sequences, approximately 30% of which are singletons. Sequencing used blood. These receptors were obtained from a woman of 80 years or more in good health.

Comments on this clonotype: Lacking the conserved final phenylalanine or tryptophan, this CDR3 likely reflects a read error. The CDR3 protein is CATSVPGTGRASGSYNEQFC. The CDR3 coding sequence is TGTGCCACCAGTGTCCCCGGGACAGGCCGCGCTAGTGGGTCCTACAATGAGCAGTTCTGC. The gene calls are TRBV24-1 and TRBJ2-1; 8 nucleotides align to TRBD1. V trimming: 5 bases; J trimming: 1 base; junction bases outside the gene matches: 18. This CDR3 region has 20 residues. The germline gives CDR1 KGHDR, CDR2 SFDVKD.

The CDR3 sequence is CSARTSGGATEQFF. The DNA of the CDR3 is TGCAGTGCAAGGACTAGCGGGGGGGCCACTGAGCAGTTCTTC. This chain uses TRBV20-1 with TRBJ2-1; TRBD2 matches at 15 bases. V lost 6 bases and J lost 9; bases outside the gene matches: 6. CDR1 DFQATT and CDR2 SNEGSKA come from the germline V gene (reference sequence). The CDR3 loop spans 14 amino acids.

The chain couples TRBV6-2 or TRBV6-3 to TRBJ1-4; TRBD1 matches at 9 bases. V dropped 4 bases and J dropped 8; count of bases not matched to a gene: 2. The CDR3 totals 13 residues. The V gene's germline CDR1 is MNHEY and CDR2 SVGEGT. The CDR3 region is CASSLGQGEKLFF. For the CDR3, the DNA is TGTGCCAGCAGTTTGGGACAGGGAGAAAAACTGTTTTTT.

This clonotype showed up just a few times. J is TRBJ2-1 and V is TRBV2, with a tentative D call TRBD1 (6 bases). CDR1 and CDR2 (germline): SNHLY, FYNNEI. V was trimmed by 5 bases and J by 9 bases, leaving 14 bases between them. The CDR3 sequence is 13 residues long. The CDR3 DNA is TGTGCCAGCAGTAATCAGGGGAGAGGTGAGCAGTTCTTC. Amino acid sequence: CASSNQGRGEQFF. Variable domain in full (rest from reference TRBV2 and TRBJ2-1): EPEVTQTPSHQVTQMGQEVILRCVPISNHLYFYWYRQILGQKVEFLVSFYNNEISEKSEIFDDQFSVERPDGSNFTLKIRSTKLEDSAMYFCASSNQGRGEQFFGPGTRLTVL.

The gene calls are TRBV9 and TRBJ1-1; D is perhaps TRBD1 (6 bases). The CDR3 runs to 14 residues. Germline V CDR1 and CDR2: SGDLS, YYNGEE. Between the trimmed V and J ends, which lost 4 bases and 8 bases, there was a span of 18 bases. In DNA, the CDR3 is TGTGCCAGCAGCACCGGGACACCTCAAGGGGAAGCTTTCTTT. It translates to CASSTGTPQGEAFF.